A single sample is the source of the 22 T cell receptor beta chains below, sequenced in a study of shared T cell receptors in the human thymus. The repertoire was sequenced with immunoSEQ multiplex PCR; TCRdb's copy has only in-frame clones and lacks some. The sample includes approximately 490,000 clones, about four fifths of them seen just once. These data also featured in a second study, about human thymus T cells.

The sequencing input was thymocytes. These receptors were collected from a boy under two years old with a congenital heart defect.

The chain couples TRBV11-2 to TRBJ2-1; 12 bases line up with TRBD1. Unmatched junction bases numbered 9, after V lost 4 bases and J lost 2 bases. This CDR3 has 18 residues. CDR1 is SGHAT and CDR2 is FQNNGV in the germline V gene. The CDR3 loop is CASSSTGTGGKPYNEQFF. The DNA for the CDR3 is TGTGCCAGCAGCTCCACTGGGACAGGGGGCAAGCCCTACAATGAGCAGTTCTTC.

The genes are TRBV27 and TRBJ2-3; D unclear. Germline-derived CDR1 and CDR2 are MNHEY and SMNVEV (reference sequence). This CDR3 contains 12 residues. V dropped 6 bases and J dropped 0 bases, with 4 bases sitting between them. CDR3 sequence (DNA): TGTGCCAGCAGGCAGAGCACAGATACGCAGTATTTT. This gives the protein CASRQSTDTQYF.

The chain uses TRBV29-1 and TRBJ2-7, with 15 bases fitting TRBD2. Germline assignment: CDR1 SQVTM and CDR2 ANQGSEA. The CDR3 consists of 17 residues. Trimming at V came to 7 bases and at J to 5 bases, leaving 15 bases not matched to a gene. The CDR3 DNA reads as TGCAGCGCCCGAGGACTAGCGGGAGGGCCAAAGGAGGACGAGCAGTACTTC. Translating gives CSARGLAGGPKEDEQYF.

Remarks on this clone: Distinct nucleotide sequences in the sample also encode this CDR3. This rearrangement joins TRBV5-6 to TRBJ2-5; TRBD2 agrees at 12 bases. This CDR3 region has 14 residues. J was trimmed by 4 bases and V by 4 bases; bases with no gene match: 2. Germline V gene data show CDR1 as SGHDT and CDR2 as YYEEEE. CDR3 loop: CASSPGLAGETQYF. CDR3 nucleotide sequence: TGTGCCAGCAGCCCGGGACTAGCGGGAGAGACCCAGTACTTC.

The chain has TRBV30 and TRBJ1-2; D may be TRBD1 (5 bases). Looked up from germline, CDR1 is GTSNPN and CDR2 is SVGIG (reference sequence). The CDR3 is 12 amino acids. Trimming shortened V by 6 bases and J by 2 bases, and 10 bases separated the two germline ends. The CDR3 sequence is CACPTVNYGYTF. In DNA form, the CDR3 reads TGTGCCTGCCCGACAGTAAACTATGGCTACACCTTC.

The chain links TRBV6-1 to TRBJ1-1, with D perhaps TRBD1 (6 bases). V lost 6 bases and J lost 3, with 14 bases in between. The V gene's germline CDR1 is MNHNS and CDR2 SASEGT. This CDR3 is built from 14 residues. The chain's CDR3 is CASSPGTLDTEAFF. The CDR3 coding sequence is TGTGCCAGCAGCCCTGGGACACTAGACACTGAAGCTTTCTTT.

The rearrangement joins TRBV20-1 to TRBJ2-7; no clear D gene. The CDR3 spans 11 residues. Trimming left V 8 bases short and J 4 bases short, with 12 bases between. Germline CDR1 is DFQATT and CDR2 is SNEGSKA (reference sequence). For the CDR3, the DNA is TGCAGTTTTCAAGAACTTTACGAGCAGTACTTC. This sequence encodes CSFQELYEQYF.

The chain has TRBV27 and TRBJ2-1; 14 nucleotides match TRBD2. This CDR3 is 22 amino acids long. From germline, CDR1 is MNHEY and CDR2 SMNVEV (reference sequence). J gave up 8 bases and V 1 base, and 22 bases lay outside the gene matches. The CDR3 bases are TGTGCCAGCAGTTTATATCCGCCGCAGGGGGCCAGACTAGCGGGAGGGCTCCATGAGCAGTTCTTC. It is translated as CASSLYPPQGARLAGGLHEQFF.

The chain is built from TRBV15 and TRBJ2-7; perhaps TRBD2 as D (5 bases). From germline, CDR1 is LNHNV and CDR2 YYDKDF (reference sequence). Trimming pared 3 bases from V and 3 bases from J, leaving 15 bases between. The CDR3 runs 15 residues. The CDR3 DNA reads TGTGCCACCAGCAGTGTCCCCGGGGAATTCTACGAGCAGTACTTC. This sequence encodes CATSSVPGEFYEQYF.

V usage is TRBV14 and J usage is TRBJ2-5; D is perhaps TRBD2 (6 bases). Germline loops: CDR1 SGHDN, CDR2 FVKESK. The CDR3 has 17 amino acids. V lost 3 bases and J lost 2, with 19 bases in between. This CDR3 is CASSHSKRGMGQETQYF. DNA for the CDR3: TGTGCCAGCAGCCACTCAAAACGGGGGATGGGGCAAGAGACCCAGTACTTC.

The chain is built from TRBV29-1 and TRBJ1-2, with 8 bases lining up with TRBD1. Germline V lookup: CDR1 SQVTM, CDR2 ANQGSEA. The CDR3 contains 11 residues. V shed 6 bases and J 8 bases; nucleotides not matched to a gene: 5. The CDR3 DNA follows: TGCAGCGTGGAGACAGGGGAGGGCTACACCTTC. As protein: CSVETGEGYTF.

V is TRBV2 and J is TRBJ2-3; 15 nucleotides agree with TRBD2. CDR3 length: 19 residues. Germline trimming cut 0 bases from V and 2 bases from J; bases unmatched to any gene: 6. The germline V gene has CDR1 SNHLY and CDR2 FYNNEI. DNA for the CDR3: TGTGCCAGCAGTGAAGCGCCGGGGACTAGCGGGAGGACCACAGATACGCAGTATTTT. This sequence encodes CASSEAPGTSGRTTDTQYF. The full variable domain, completed using reference TRBV2 and TRBJ2-3, is EPEVTQTPSHQVTQMGQEVILRCVPISNHLYFYWYRQILGQKVEFLVSFYNNEISEKSEIFDDQFSVERPDGSNFTLKIRSTKLEDSAMYFCASSEAPGTSGRTTDTQYFGPGTRLTVL.

J is TRBJ2-1 and V is TRBV18; TRBD2 matches at 14 bases. V trimming: 3 bases; J trimming: 0 bases; junction bases outside the gene matches: 4. CDR1 is KGHSH, CDR2 LQKENI, per germline. The CDR3 has 18 residues. The CDR3 sequence: CASSPRTSGRNSYNEQFF. Here the CDR3 DNA reads TGTGCCAGCTCACCTAGGACTAGCGGGAGGAACTCCTACAATGAGCAGTTCTTC.

The chain links TRBV6-6 to TRBJ2-1; 7 positions match TRBD2. This CDR3 is 15 amino acids long. CDR1 is MNHNY, CDR2 SVGAGI, per germline (reference sequence). Trimming cost V 4 bases and J 4 bases; bases outside gene matches: 7. The CDR3 DNA reads as TGTGCCAGCAGTTCCAGGGAGCGGGGTTACAATGAGCAGTTCTTC. Protein: CASSSRERGYNEQFF.

This clone was found a few times. The V gene is TRBV2, the J gene TRBJ2-3; no reliable D call. From germline, CDR1 is SNHLY and CDR2 FYNNEI. V was shortened by 8 bases and J by 4 bases, with 13 bases between the two germline ends. The CDR3 runs to 13 residues. CDR3 in DNA: TGTGCCAGCGGTAGGAGTGGTCCAGATACGCAGTATTTT. The encoded protein is CASGRSGPDTQYF.

The chain is built from TRBV4-1 and TRBJ2-7; D is uncertain. Germline values: CDR1 MGHRA, CDR2 YSYEKL. Trimming shortened V by 0 bases and J by 0 bases, and 21 bases separated the two germline ends. The CDR3 contains 19 residues. The CDR3 reads CASSQEWVGRRQISYEQYF. In DNA form, the CDR3 reads TGCGCCAGCAGCCAAGAATGGGTGGGCCGGCGCCAAATCTCCTACGAGCAGTACTTC.

The chain recombines TRBV10-2 with TRBJ2-3, with 9 bases aligning to TRBD1. The CDR3 length is 16 residues. The germline V gene encodes CDR1 WSHSY and CDR2 SAAADI. V lost 4 bases to trimming and J lost 0 bases; unmatched junction nucleotides: 5. This chain's CDR3 is CASSGMGQGSTDTQYF. The CDR3 DNA reads as TGCGCCAGCAGTGGGATGGGACAGGGCAGCACAGATACGCAGTATTTT.

The chain couples TRBV13 to TRBJ2-1; 8 positions agree with TRBD2. This CDR3 region has 14 residues. Germline assignment: CDR1 PRHDT and CDR2 FYEKMQ (reference sequence). Trimming cost V 0 bases and J 13 bases; bases outside gene matches: 8. The CDR3 loop reads CASSLGTGGPGQFF. CDR3 nucleotides: TGTGCCAGCAGCTTAGGGACGGGAGGGCCTGGACAGTTCTTC.

The genes are TRBV5-1 and TRBJ2-7; 9 nucleotides agree with TRBD2. Germline lookup yields CDR1 SGHRS and CDR2 YFSETQ. The CDR3 is 17 amino acids. Germline trimming cut 6 bases from V and 1 base from J; bases unmatched to any gene: 14. The CDR3 sequence is CASTVLVGTSLSYEQYF. The CDR3 DNA reads TGCGCCAGCACCGTACTAGTTGGGACTAGCCTTTCCTACGAGCAGTACTTC.

The chain has TRBV6-1 and TRBJ2-7; D ambiguous. The CDR3 consists of 12 residues. V lost 9 bases, J lost 5 bases, and 14 bases lay in between. Germline CDR1 reads MNHNS; CDR2 reads SASEGT. The CDR3 protein is CASLGHRDEQYF. The CDR3 region has the DNA TGTGCCAGTCTAGGCCATCGGGACGAGCAGTACTTC.

The chain carries TRBV11-3 and TRBJ2-4; tentative D call: TRBD1 (6 bases). The CDR3 consists of 13 residues. Between the trimmed V and J ends, which lost 5 bases and 7 bases, there was a span of 12 bases. Germline V lookup: CDR1 SGHNT, CDR2 YENEEA. This CDR3 reads CASSHEQGNIQYF. DNA of the CDR3: TGTGCCAGCAGCCACGAGCAGGGGAACATTCAGTACTTC.

This rearrangement joins TRBV4-1 to TRBJ2-7, with 11 bases lining up with TRBD1. In germline, CDR1 is MGHRA, CDR2 YSYEKL. This CDR3 has 18 residues. V gave up 4 bases and J gave up 0 bases; unmatched junction bases: 11. The CDR3 bases are TGCGCCAGCAGCCCCCCGCTGGAGGGACAGGGGGTCTCCTACGAGCAGTACTTC. Translation gives CASSPPLEGQGVSYEQYF.